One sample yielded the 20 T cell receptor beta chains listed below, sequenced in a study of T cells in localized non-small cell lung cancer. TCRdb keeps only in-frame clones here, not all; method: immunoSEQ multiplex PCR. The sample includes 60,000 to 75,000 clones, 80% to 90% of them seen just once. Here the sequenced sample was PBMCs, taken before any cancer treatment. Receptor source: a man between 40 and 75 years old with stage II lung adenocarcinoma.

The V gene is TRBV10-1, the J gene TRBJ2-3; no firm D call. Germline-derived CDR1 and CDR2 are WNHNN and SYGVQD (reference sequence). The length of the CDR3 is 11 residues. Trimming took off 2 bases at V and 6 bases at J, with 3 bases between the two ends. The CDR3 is CASSEGDTQYF. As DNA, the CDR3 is TGCGCCAGCAGTGAGGGGGATACGCAGTATTTT.

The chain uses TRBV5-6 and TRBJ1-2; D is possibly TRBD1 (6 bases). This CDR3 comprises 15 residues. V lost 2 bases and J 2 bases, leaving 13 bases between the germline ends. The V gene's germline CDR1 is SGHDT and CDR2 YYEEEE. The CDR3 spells CASSFGGPSNYGYTF. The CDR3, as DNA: TGTGCCAGCAGCTTCGGGGGGCCCTCCAACTATGGCTACACCTTC.

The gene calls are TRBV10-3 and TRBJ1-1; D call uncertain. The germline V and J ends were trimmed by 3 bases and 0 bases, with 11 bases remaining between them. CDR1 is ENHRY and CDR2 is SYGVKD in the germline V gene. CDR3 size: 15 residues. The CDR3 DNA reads TGTGCCATCAGTGACGGGAGATTCCTGAACACTGAAGCTTTCTTT. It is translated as CAISDGRFLNTEAFF.

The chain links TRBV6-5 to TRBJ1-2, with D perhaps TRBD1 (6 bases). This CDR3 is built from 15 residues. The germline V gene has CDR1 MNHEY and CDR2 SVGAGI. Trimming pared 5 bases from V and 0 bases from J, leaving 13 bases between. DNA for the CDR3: TGTGCCAGCAGTCGCCTCCCAGGGGCTAACTATGGCTACACCTTC. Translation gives CASSRLPGANYGYTF.

The CDR3 is CASGARGPTEAFF. The CDR3 nucleotides are TGTGCTAGTGGTGCAAGGGGGCCCACTGAAGCTTTCTTT. The J gene is TRBJ1-1, the V gene TRBV12-5; 7 bases fit TRBD1. The germline gives CDR1 LGHNT, CDR2 FRNRAP. This CDR3 region has 13 residues. Unmatched junction bases numbered 4, after V lost 5 bases and J lost 4 bases.

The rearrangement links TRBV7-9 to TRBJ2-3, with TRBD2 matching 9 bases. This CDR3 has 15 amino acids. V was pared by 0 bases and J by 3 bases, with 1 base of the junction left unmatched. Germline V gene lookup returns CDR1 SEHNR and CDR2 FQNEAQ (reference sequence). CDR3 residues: CASSLASGSTDTQYF. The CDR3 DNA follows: TGTGCCAGCAGCTTAGCTAGCGGGAGTACAGATACGCAGTATTTT.

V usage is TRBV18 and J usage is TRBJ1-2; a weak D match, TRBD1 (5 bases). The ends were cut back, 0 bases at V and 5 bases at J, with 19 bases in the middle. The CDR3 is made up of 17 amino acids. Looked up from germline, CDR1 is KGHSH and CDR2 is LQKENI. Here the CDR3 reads CASSPPTRATVSYGYTF. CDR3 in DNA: TGTGCCAGCTCACCACCGACCAGGGCGACCGTCTCTTATGGCTACACCTTC.

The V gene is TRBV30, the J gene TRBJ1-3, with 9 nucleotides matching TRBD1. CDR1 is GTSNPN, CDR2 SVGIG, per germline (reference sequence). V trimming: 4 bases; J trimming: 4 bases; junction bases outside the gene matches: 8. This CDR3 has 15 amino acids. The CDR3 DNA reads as TGTGCCTGGACCTTTAACAGGGGGCCGGGAAACACCATATATTTT. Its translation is CAWTFNRGPGNTIYF. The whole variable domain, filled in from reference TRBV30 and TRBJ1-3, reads SQTIHQWPATLVQPVGSPLSLECTVEGTSNPNLYWYRQAAGRGLQLLFYSVGIGQISSEVPQNLSASRPQDRQFILSSKKLLLSDSGFYLCAWTFNRGPGNTIYFGEGSWLTVV.

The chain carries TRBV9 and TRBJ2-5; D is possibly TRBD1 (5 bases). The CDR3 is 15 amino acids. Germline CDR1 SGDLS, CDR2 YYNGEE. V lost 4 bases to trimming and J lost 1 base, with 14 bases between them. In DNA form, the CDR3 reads TGTGCCAGCAGCCTTAGTGGGGCAGTCCAAGAGACCCAGTACTTC. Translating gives CASSLSGAVQETQYF. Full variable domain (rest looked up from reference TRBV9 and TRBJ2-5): DSGVTQTPKHLITATGQRVTLRCSPRSGDLSVYWYQQSLDQGLQFLIQYYNGEERAKGNILERFSAQQFPDLHSELNLSSLELGDSALYFCASSLSGAVQETQYFGPGTRLLVL.

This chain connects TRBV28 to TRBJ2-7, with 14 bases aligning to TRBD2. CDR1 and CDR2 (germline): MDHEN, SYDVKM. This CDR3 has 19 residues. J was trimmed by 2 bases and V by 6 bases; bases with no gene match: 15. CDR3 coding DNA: TGTGCCAGCAGCTATGGGGGGGGACTAGCGGGAGCGGGTCCCTACGAGCAGTACTTC. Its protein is CASSYGGGLAGAGPYEQYF.

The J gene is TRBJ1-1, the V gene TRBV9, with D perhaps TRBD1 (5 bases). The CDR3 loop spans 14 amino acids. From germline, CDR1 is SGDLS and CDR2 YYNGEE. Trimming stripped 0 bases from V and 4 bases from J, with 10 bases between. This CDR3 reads CASSVVGASTEAFF. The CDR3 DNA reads TGTGCCAGCAGCGTAGTTGGGGCCTCCACTGAAGCTTTCTTT.

In nucleotides, the CDR3 is TGTGCTAGTGGGACGGGACAGGGTTACAATGAGCAGTTCTTC. Encoded protein: CASGTGQGYNEQFF. This chain connects TRBV12-5 to TRBJ2-1; 9 bases match TRBD1. The ends lost 6 bases at V and 4 bases at J; junction bases unmatched: 4. The CDR3 covers 14 residues. Germline CDR1 is LGHNT and CDR2 is FRNRAP.

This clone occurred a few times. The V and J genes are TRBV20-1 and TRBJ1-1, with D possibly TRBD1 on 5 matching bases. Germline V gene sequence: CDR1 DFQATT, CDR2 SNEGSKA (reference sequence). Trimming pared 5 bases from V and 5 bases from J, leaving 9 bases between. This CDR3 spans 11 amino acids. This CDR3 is CSAGGETEAFF. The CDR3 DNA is TGCAGTGCTGGGGGAGAGACTGAAGCTTTCTTT.

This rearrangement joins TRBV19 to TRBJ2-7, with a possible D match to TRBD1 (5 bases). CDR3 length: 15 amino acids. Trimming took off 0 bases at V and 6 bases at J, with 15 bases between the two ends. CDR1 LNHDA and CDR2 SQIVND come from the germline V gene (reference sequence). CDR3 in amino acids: CASSIDQGGGGEQYF. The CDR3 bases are TGTGCCAGTAGTATAGATCAGGGCGGCGGTGGCGAGCAGTACTTC.

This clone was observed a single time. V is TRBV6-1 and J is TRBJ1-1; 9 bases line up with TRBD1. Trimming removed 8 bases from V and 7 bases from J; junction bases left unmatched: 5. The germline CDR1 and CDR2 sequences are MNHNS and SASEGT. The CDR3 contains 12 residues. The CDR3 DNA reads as TGTGCCAGCGGAGGGACAGGGATTGAAGCTTTCTTT. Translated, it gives CASGGTGIEAFF.

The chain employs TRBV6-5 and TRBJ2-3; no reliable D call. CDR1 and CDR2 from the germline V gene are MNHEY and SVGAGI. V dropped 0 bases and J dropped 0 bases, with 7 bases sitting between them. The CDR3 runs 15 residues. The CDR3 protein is CASSYSDYSTDTQYF. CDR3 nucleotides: TGTGCCAGCAGTTACTCGGATTATAGCACAGATACGCAGTATTTT.

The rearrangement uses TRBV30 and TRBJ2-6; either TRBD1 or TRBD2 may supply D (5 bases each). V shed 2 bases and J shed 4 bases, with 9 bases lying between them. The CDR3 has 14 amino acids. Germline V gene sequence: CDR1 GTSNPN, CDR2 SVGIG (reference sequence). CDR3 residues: CAWSKGDGANVLTF. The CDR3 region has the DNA TGTGCCTGGAGTAAAGGGGACGGGGCCAACGTCCTGACTTTC.

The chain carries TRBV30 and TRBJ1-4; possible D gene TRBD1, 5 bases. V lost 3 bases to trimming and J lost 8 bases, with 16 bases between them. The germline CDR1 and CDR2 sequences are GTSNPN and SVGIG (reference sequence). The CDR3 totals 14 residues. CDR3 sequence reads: CAWSRGLGGEKLFF. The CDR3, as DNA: TGTGCCTGGAGCCGAGGACTCGGGGGGGAAAAACTGTTTTTT.

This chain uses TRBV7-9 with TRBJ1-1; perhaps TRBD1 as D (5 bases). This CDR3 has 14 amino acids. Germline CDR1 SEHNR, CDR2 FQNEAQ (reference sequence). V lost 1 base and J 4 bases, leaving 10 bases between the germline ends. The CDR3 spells CASSLGGASTEAFF. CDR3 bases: TGTGCCAGCAGCTTAGGCGGGGCCTCCACTGAAGCTTTCTTT. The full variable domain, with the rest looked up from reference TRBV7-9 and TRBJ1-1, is DTGVSQNPRHKITKRGQNVTFRCDPISEHNRLYWYRQTLGQGPEFLTYFQNEAQLEKSRLLSDRFSAERPKGSFSTLEIQRTEQGDSAMYLCASSLGGASTEAFFGQGTRLTVV.

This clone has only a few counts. The CDR3 is CASSLRGPTGGADTQYF. In DNA form, the CDR3 reads TGTGCCAGCAGCTTAAGAGGCCCTACGGGCGGGGCAGATACGCAGTATTTT. The J gene is TRBJ2-3, the V gene TRBV7-3; a weak D match, TRBD2 (6 bases). The CDR3 spans 17 residues. Deletions cut 1 base from V and 4 bases from J, with 18 bases between. Germline assignment: CDR1 SGHTA and CDR2 FQGTGA.